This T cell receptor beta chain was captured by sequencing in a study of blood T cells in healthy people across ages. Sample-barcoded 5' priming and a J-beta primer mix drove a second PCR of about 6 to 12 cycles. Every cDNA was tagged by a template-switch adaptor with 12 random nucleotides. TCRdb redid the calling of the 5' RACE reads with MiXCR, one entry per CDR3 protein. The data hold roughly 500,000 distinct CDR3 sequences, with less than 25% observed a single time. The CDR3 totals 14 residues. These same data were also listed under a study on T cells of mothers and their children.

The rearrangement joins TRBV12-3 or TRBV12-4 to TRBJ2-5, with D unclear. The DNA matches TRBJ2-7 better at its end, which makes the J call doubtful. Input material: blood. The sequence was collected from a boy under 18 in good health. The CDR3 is CASSSATVVYEQYF. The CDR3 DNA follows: TGTGCCAGCAGTTCCGCGACGGTCGTCTACGAGCAGTACTTC.